This T cell receptor beta chain was sequenced for a study of T cells after posttransplantation cyclophosphamide. Trimming removed 1 base at V and 3 bases at J, with 17 bases between. The CDR3 is 17 amino acids. Germline lookup yields CDR1 MGHRA and CDR2 YSYEKL. Sequenced by immunoSEQ multiplex PCR; TCRdb stores in-frame clones only, minus some. The sample offers tens of thousands of clones and no singletons, the top ten holding about 2.2%. This clone was counted many times. The antigen is not known. General observations from the study: TRB overlap between skin or GI tissue T cells and blood was limited. TRB clonality was highly associated with recipient CMV seropositivity and reactivation.

This chain connects TRBV4-1 to TRBJ2-3; perhaps TRBD2 as D (5 bases). The TCR comes from a man between 35 and 55 years old in good health, CMV-negative, and a related stem cell transplant donor. What was sequenced was PBMCs. The CDR3 nucleotides read TGCGCCAGCAGCCAAGTCAATAGCGAGAGAGAGACAGATACGCAGTATTTT. Translating it yields CASSQVNSERETDTQYF.